The rows below give T cell receptor beta chains drawn from one sample of a study of T cells after yellow fever vaccination. From the 5' RACE reads, TCRdb called clonotypes with MiXCR, one entry per CDR3 protein. This sample carries approximately 300,000 distinct CDR3 sequences, around 10% of them seen once, and the ten largest clones take approximately 3.3%. The sequenced sample was CD4+ T cells sorted from PBMCs, obtained 45 days after the yellow fever booster vaccination. These receptors all stem from a young man who received the YFV17D yellow fever vaccine. CDR3s include the opening cysteine and the closing phenylalanine or tryptophan. A D gene is named only where the DNA matches it firmly. Only part of the rows carry a size: once, few, many, or a class if the clone is expanded.

J gene	D gene	V gene	clone size	CDR3 DNA	CDR3 protein
TRBJ2-3	NA	TRBV11-2	NA	TGTGCCAGCAGCTTAGATCTACTGGCAGATACGCAGTATTTT	CASSLDLLADTQYF
TRBJ2-1	NA	TRBV7-2	NA	TGTGCCAGCAGCTTTGGGGGGGGACAGGCCTACAATGAGCAGTTCTTC	CASSFGGGQAYNEQFF
TRBJ1-1	NA	TRBV7-2	NA	TGTGCCAGCAGCTTATGGTCGGGTCAATTAAACACTGAAGCTTTCTTT	CASSLWSGQLNTEAFF
TRBJ1-2	NA	TRBV15	few	TGTGCCACCAGCCGGGGACACGGCTACACCTTC	CATSRGHGYTF
TRBJ2-3	NA	TRBV5-1	few	TGCGCCAGCAGCTCGCAGGGTAGGCTTCCCGATACGCAGTATTTT	CASSSQGRLPDTQYF
TRBJ1-3	NA	TRBV3-1	NA	TGTGCCAGCAGCCCATCAGTTCTTTCCACCATATATTTT	CASSPSVLSTIYF
TRBJ2-5	NA	TRBV6-5	NA	TGTGCCAGCAGTTCCCAAGGAACGGGGACCCAGTACTTC	CASSSQGTGTQYF
TRBJ1-1	NA	TRBV3-1	NA	TGTGCCAGCAGTACGGACGGGGACACTGAAGCTTTCTTT	CASSTDGDTEAFF
TRBJ2-1	NA	TRBV7-3	many	TGTGCCAGCAGCCGAGGGGCCTCCGGGTACAATGAGCAGTTCTTC	CASSRGASGYNEQFF
TRBJ1-2	TRBD1	TRBV4-1	few	TGCGCCAGCAGCCCACAACAGGGGGACACCCGCTATGGCTACACCTTC	CASSPQQGDTRYGYTF
TRBJ1-5	TRBD1	TRBV12-3/TRBV12-4	NA	TGTGCCAGCAGTCTACAGGGGGCTGAGCAGCCCCAGCATTTT	CASSLQGAEQPQHF
TRBJ2-7	NA	TRBV19	few	TGTGCCAGTAGTATTCGCGACGAGCAGTACTTC	CASSIRDEQYF
TRBJ2-1	TRBD1	TRBV7-2	NA	TGTGCCAGCAGCTTAGGGGGACAGGGGATTTGGCAGTTCTTC	CASSLGGQGIWQFF
TRBJ2-3	TRBD2	TRBV5-5	NA	TGTGCCAGCAGCTTAGTCGGGACCGGGGGGGGAGATACGCAGTATTTT	CASSLVGTGGGDTQYF
TRBJ1-2	NA	TRBV20-1	few	TGCAGTGCTAGAACAGACTCCTGGGCCTACACCTTC	CSARTDSWAYTF
TRBJ2-7	TRBD1	TRBV19	NA	TGTGCCAGTAGTATCACGGGACAGAGCTACGAGCAGTACTTC	CASSITGQSYEQYF
TRBJ1-2	TRBD1	TRBV9	few	TGTGCCAGCAGCGCAAGTTCCACAGGGGACTATGGCTACACCTTC	CASSASSTGDYGYTF